The TCR beta chain under discussion was sequenced for a study of siplizumab effects on memory and regulatory T cells. Points from the study as a whole: The naive T cell population seemed more diverse than memory cells and seemed a major contributor to the alloresponse.

Per germline, CDR1 MNHEY and CDR2 SMNVEV (reference sequence). The V segment lost 5 bases and the J segment 5 bases; nucleotides outside the gene matches: 12. This CDR3 contains 17 residues. On this clone: The antigen remains unidentified.

The assay was immunoSEQ multiplex PCR, and TCRdb's table has in-frame clones only and misses some. Among approximately 16,000 clones listed, around 40% were seen once. Coculturing was carried out on the mixed lymphocyte reaction cells. It lasted 6 days and was done at 37°C. Material: CFSE-low (dividing) CD4+ T cells sorted from an allogeneic mixed lymphocyte reaction. The sequence was obtained from a human donor in good health; the cells came from an allogeneic mixed lymphocyte reaction. Some clones in this sample may be carry-over from other donors' samples. This chain uses TRBV27 with TRBJ2-4; 10 bases match TRBD1. The chain's CDR3 is CASSLGVTGGLENIQYF. The CDR3 DNA is TGTGCCAGCAGTCTCGGGGTGACAGGGGGCTTAGAAAACATTCAGTACTTC.